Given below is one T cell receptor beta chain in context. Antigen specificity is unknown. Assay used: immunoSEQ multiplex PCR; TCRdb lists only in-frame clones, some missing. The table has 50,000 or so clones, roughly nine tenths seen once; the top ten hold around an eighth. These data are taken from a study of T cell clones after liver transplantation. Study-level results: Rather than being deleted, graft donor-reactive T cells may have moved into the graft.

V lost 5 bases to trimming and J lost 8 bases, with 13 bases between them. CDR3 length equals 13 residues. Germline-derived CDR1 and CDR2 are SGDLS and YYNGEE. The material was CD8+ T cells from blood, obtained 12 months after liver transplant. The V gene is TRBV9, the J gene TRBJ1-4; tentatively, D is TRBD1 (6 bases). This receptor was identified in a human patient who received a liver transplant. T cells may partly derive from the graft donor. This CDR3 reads CASSADSGEKLFF. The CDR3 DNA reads TGTGCCAGCAGTGCGGACAGTGGAGAAAAACTGTTTTTT.